A single sample gave rise to the 32 T cell receptor beta chains below, sequenced in a study of T-cell memory formation after mild COVID-19. From the 5' RACE reads, TCRdb called clonotypes with MiXCR, one entry per CDR3 protein. The sample includes about 250,000 distinct CDR3 sequences, about 16% of them seen just once. The specimen was PBMCs or a T cell subset sorted from them (not recorded which). These receptors were collected from an adult woman who had mild COVID-19 (a few samples of this study predate the infection). Cell type and time point are not known.

Worth noting for this clonotype: With a much larger clone just one base away, this may be a read error. This chain joins TRBV6-2 or TRBV6-3 and TRBJ2-6, with D possibly called TRBD1 or TRBD2 (5 bases each). This CDR3 has 14 residues. Germline lookup yields CDR1 MNHEY and CDR2 SVGEGT. CDR3 sequence (DNA): TGTGCCACAAGAAGAGGGGCTGGGGCCAACGTCATGACTTTC. Residues: CATRRGAGANVMTF.

This clonotype has more than one count but fewer than ten. The chain is built from TRBV7-2 and TRBJ2-5, with D maybe TRBD1 (6 bases). Trimming stripped 1 base from V and 14 bases from J, with 17 bases between. CDR3 length: 13 residues. Looked up from germline, CDR1 is SGHTA and CDR2 is FQGNSA. As DNA, the CDR3 is TGTGCCAGCAGCTTAGAACGCTCCAGGGGTAAATACTTC. It specifies CASSLERSRGKYF. Full variable domain (remainder filled in from reference TRBV7-2 and TRBJ2-5): GAGVSQSPSNKVTEKGKDVELRCDPISGHTALYWYRQSLGQGLEFLIYFQGNSAPDKSGLPSDRFSAERTGGSVSTLTIQRTQQEDSAVYLCASSLERSRGKYFGPGTRLLVL.

The rearrangement joins TRBV7-6 to TRBJ1-6, with D unresolved. V lost 6 bases and J lost 11, with 17 bases in between. The CDR3 is 14 amino acids. Germline V CDR1 and CDR2: SGHVS, FNYEAQ. The CDR3 loop is CASRQNSGGAPLHF. The CDR3 DNA reads TGTGCCAGCAGGCAAAACAGCGGTGGGGCACCCCTCCACTTT.

The gene calls are TRBV29-1 and TRBJ2-5; either TRBD1 or TRBD2 may supply D (5 bases each). Germline CDR1 and CDR2: SQVTM and ANQGSEA. The CDR3 length is 13 residues. The V end was cut by 4 bases, the J end by 5 bases, with 14 bases between. The CDR3 coding sequence is TGCAGCGTTGGTTGGGGGAGCGGCGAGACCCAGTACTTC. Protein sequence: CSVGWGSGETQYF.

This clonotype was observed a handful of times. The J gene is TRBJ1-6, the V gene TRBV2; D may be TRBD1 (6 bases). CDR3 length equals 17 residues. Trimming cost V 0 bases and J 7 bases, with 16 bases left between them. Germline assignment: CDR1 SNHLY and CDR2 FYNNEI. CDR3 coding DNA: TGTGCCAGCAGTGAAGCGAGGGGGGGCTTAGGGAATTCACCCCTCCACTTT. Its protein product is CASSEARGGLGNSPLHF.

V gene TRBV11-2 combines with J gene TRBJ2-2; perhaps D is TRBD1 or TRBD2 (5 bases each). Per the germline V gene, CDR1 is SGHAT and CDR2 is FQNNGV. Trimming took 5 bases from V and 7 from J, leaving 17 bases between them. The CDR3 length is 15 residues. The CDR3 is CASSPSTGPGGELFF. CDR3 DNA sequence: TGTGCCAGCAGCCCTTCTACGGGGCCAGGCGGGGAGCTGTTTTTT.

This clonotype was seen only a few times. This chain connects TRBV27 to TRBJ1-4; D call uncertain. The germline gives CDR1 MNHEY, CDR2 SMNVEV (reference sequence). CDR3 length: 14 residues. The V end lost 0 bases, the J end lost 7 bases, and 9 bases lay between the germline ends. For the CDR3, the DNA is TGTGCCAGCAGTTTATCCCAACCAGTTGAAAAACTGTTTTTT. It yields the protein CASSLSQPVEKLFF.

In its sample, this clonotype was seen a few times. V usage is TRBV19 and J usage is TRBJ2-1, with 8 positions matching TRBD2. CDR3 size: 14 residues. The germline V gene encodes CDR1 LNHDA and CDR2 SQIVND (reference sequence). Unmatched junction bases numbered 3, after V lost 8 bases and J lost 0 bases. The DNA of the CDR3 is TGTGCCAGTGGTCGGGGGGGCTCCTACAATGAGCAGTTCTTC. It translates to CASGRGGSYNEQFF.

This clonotype was observed at least ten times. The chain uses TRBV3-1 and TRBJ2-2; 9 bases are a match to TRBD1. The CDR3 extends over 14 amino acids. V shed 4 bases, J shed 5 bases, and the junction held 2 bases outside the gene matches. Germline CDR1 is LGHDT and CDR2 is YNNKEL (reference sequence). CDR3 amino acids: CASSRDRVTGELFF. CDR3 DNA sequence: TGTGCCAGCAGCCGGGACAGGGTTACCGGGGAGCTGTTTTTT.

CDR3 loop: CASSLANSINYGYTF. CDR3 bases: TGTGCCAGCAGCTTAGCCAATTCTATAAACTATGGCTACACCTTC. The rearrangement uses TRBV7-2 and TRBJ1-2; no definite D call. The V end lost 0 bases, the J end lost 2 bases, and 10 bases lay between the germline ends. From germline, CDR1 is SGHTA and CDR2 FQGNSA. The CDR3 sequence is 15 residues long.

The genes are TRBV20-1 and TRBJ1-2; perhaps TRBD1 as D (5 bases). The CDR3 covers 13 residues. Germline V gene sequence: CDR1 DFQATT, CDR2 SNEGSKA (reference sequence). V was shortened by 3 bases and J by 7 bases, with 15 bases between the two germline ends. CDR3 region: CSASGLQQGGYTF. CDR3 coding DNA: TGCAGTGCTAGTGGGCTACAGCAGGGTGGCTACACCTTC.

This clonotype occurred a few times. V usage is TRBV29-1 and J usage is TRBJ1-1; D is uncertain. Germline loops: CDR1 SQVTM, CDR2 ANQGSEA. There are 10 residues in the CDR3. V lost 0 bases to trimming and J lost 6 bases, with 2 bases between them. The CDR3 is CSVEEAEAFF. The CDR3 DNA follows: TGCAGCGTTGAAGAAGCTGAAGCTTTCTTT.

The table lists this clonotype with many counts. This sequence joins TRBV12-3 or TRBV12-4 and TRBJ2-7; D remains ambiguous. Trimming left V 4 bases short and J 4 bases short, with 8 bases between. The CDR3 length is 12 residues. CDR3 DNA sequence: TGTGCCAGCAGTTCCCCCCTTTACGAGCAGTACTTC. Translated, it gives CASSSPLYEQYF.

This clonotype was seen more than once but under ten times. The V gene is TRBV5-1, the J gene TRBJ2-3; no definite D call. CDR1 and CDR2 from the germline V gene are SGHRS and YFSETQ. The ends were cut back, 1 base at V and 6 bases at J, with 9 bases in the middle. The CDR3 has 13 residues. The chain's CDR3 is CASSLNVLDTQYF. CDR3 sequence (DNA): TGCGCCAGCAGCTTGAATGTCCTGGATACGCAGTATTTT.

The gene calls are TRBV5-1 and TRBJ2-1; either TRBD1 or TRBD2 may supply D (5 bases each). Trimming took 0 bases from V and 2 from J, leaving 9 bases between them. The CDR3 is made up of 15 amino acids. Germline V CDR1 and CDR2: SGHRS, YFSETQ. CDR3 in amino acids: CASSLVGVTYNEQFF. The DNA for the CDR3 is TGCGCCAGCAGCTTGGTGGGGGTCACCTACAATGAGCAGTTCTTC.

V gene TRBV5-1 combines with J gene TRBJ2-1, with a possible D match to TRBD2 (6 bases). The V end was cut by 0 bases, the J end by 7 bases, with 14 bases between. The CDR3 spans 15 residues. Germline V gives CDR1 SGHRS, CDR2 YFSETQ. The CDR3 coding sequence is TGCGCCAGCAGCTTGGAGGGACTTCCCTCGAATGAGCAGTTCTTC. Translated: CASSLEGLPSNEQFF.

The chain carries TRBV4-1 and TRBJ2-3, with TRBD2 identical over 13 bases. The CDR3 has 17 amino acids. After removal of 0 bases from V and 4 bases from J, the junction contained 4 bases not matched to a gene. The germline gives CDR1 MGHRA, CDR2 YSYEKL. The chain's CDR3 is CASSQDRLAGGPDTQYF. In DNA form, the CDR3 reads TGCGCCAGCAGCCAAGATCGACTAGCGGGGGGACCAGATACGCAGTATTTT.

This clonotype appeared a few times. The chain carries TRBV3-1 and TRBJ1-4, with D unclear. The germline V and J ends were trimmed by 2 bases and 8 bases, with 6 bases remaining between them. CDR1 LGHDT and CDR2 YNNKEL come from the germline V gene (reference sequence). This CDR3 is 12 amino acids long. The CDR3 is CASSQLKEKLFF. As DNA, the CDR3 is TGTGCCAGCAGCCAATTAAAGGAAAAACTGTTTTTT.

This clonotype was counted only a few times. V and J are TRBV19 and TRBJ2-6; D unresolved. The V and J ends lost 1 base and 3 bases respectively, with 7 bases between them. This CDR3 has 15 residues. Germline V gene lookup returns CDR1 LNHDA and CDR2 SQIVND (reference sequence). The CDR3 loop reads CASSIVGYGANVLTF. The CDR3 DNA reads as TGTGCCAGTAGTATAGTAGGGTATGGGGCCAACGTCCTGACTTTC. The complete variable domain, with remaining parts taken from reference TRBV19 and TRBJ2-6, reads DGGITQSPKYLFRKEGQNVTLSCEQNLNHDAMYWYRQDPGQGLRLIYYSQIVNDFQKGDIAEGYSVSREKKESFPLTVTSAQKNPTAFYLCASSIVGYGANVLTFGAGSRLTVL.

The V call is TRBV5-4, the J call TRBJ2-6, with D maybe TRBD1 (6 bases). The V end lost 5 bases, the J end lost 2 bases, and 23 bases lay between the germline ends. Germline loops: CDR1 SGHNT, CDR2 YYREEE (reference sequence). The length of the CDR3 is 19 residues. CDR3 protein: CASRTGPIREIAGANVLTF. Written as DNA, the CDR3 is TGTGCCAGCAGGACAGGACCCATCAGGGAGATAGCTGGGGCCAACGTCCTGACTTTC.

The chain uses TRBV29-1 and TRBJ2-1; 9 bases are shared with TRBD2. V was clipped by 7 bases and J by 2 bases; unmatched bases: 3. Germline assignment: CDR1 SQVTM and CDR2 ANQGSEA. CDR3 length: 13 residues. The CDR3 loop reads CSGGTSTYNEQFF. The DNA of the CDR3 is TGCAGCGGTGGGACTAGCACCTACAATGAGCAGTTCTTC.

This clonotype turned up a few times. The chain couples TRBV7-2 to TRBJ2-7; possibly TRBD1 for D (5 bases). Trimming pared 5 bases from V and 0 bases from J, leaving 8 bases between. The CDR3 runs to 13 residues. Germline loops: CDR1 SGHTA, CDR2 FQGNSA. The CDR3 nucleotides read TGTGCCAGCAGCAGACAGAGCTCCTACGAGCAGTACTTC. Its translation: CASSRQSSYEQYF.

This clonotype was detected ten times or more. V usage is TRBV24-1 and J usage is TRBJ2-1; TRBD2 matches at 10 bases. Germline lookup yields CDR1 KGHDR and CDR2 SFDVKD. CDR3 length: 16 residues. V lost 4 bases, J lost 3 bases, and 5 bases stayed unmatched. For the CDR3, the DNA is TGTGCCACCAGTGACATCACTAGCGGGGTCTACAATGAGCAGTTCTTC. This encodes CATSDITSGVYNEQFF.

V and J are TRBV13 and TRBJ1-2; a possible D gene is TRBD1 (5 bases). V lost 5 bases and J 8 bases, leaving 18 bases between the germline ends. This CDR3 comprises 14 residues. In germline, CDR1 is PRHDT, CDR2 FYEKMQ (reference sequence). The CDR3: CASSITGPLRGYTF. The CDR3 DNA sequence: TGTGCCAGCAGCATCACAGGACCCTTGCGGGGCTACACCTTC.

The V and J genes are TRBV5-1 and TRBJ1-1, with 7 bases aligning to TRBD1. The CDR3 has 15 amino acids. The J segment lost 3 bases and the V segment lost 2 bases, leaving 7 bases of the junction unmatched. CDR1 and CDR2 from the germline V gene are SGHRS and YFSETQ. The chain's CDR3 is CASSFYRGLYTEAFF. In nucleotides, the CDR3 is TGCGCCAGCAGCTTCTACAGGGGCCTTTACACTGAAGCTTTCTTT.

V usage is TRBV18 and J usage is TRBJ2-4; D is unresolved. Trimming left V 6 bases short and J 0 bases short, with 12 bases between. The germline CDR1 and CDR2 sequences are KGHSH and LQKENI. CDR3 length: 15 residues. CDR3 in DNA: TGTGCCAGCTCCCCAAGATTGTTAGCCAAAAACATTCAGTACTTC. Residues: CASSPRLLAKNIQYF.

At least ten counts were recorded for this clonotype. The chain links TRBV20-1 to TRBJ2-1; 11 nucleotides line up with TRBD1. CDR3 length equals 16 residues. Germline CDR1 and CDR2: DFQATT and SNEGSKA (reference sequence). With 4 bases clipped from V and 6 bases from J, the junction kept 11 bases outside the gene matches. CDR3 nucleotides: TGCAGTGCTAAGCGGGACAGGGGGAAGAAGGGCAATGAGCAGTTCTTC. Translating it yields CSAKRDRGKKGNEQFF.

The CDR3 loop is CATGTGNTEAFF. In DNA form, the CDR3 reads TGTGCCACCGGGACAGGCAACACTGAAGCTTTCTTT. The J gene is TRBJ1-1, the V gene TRBV19; 8 positions match TRBD1. This CDR3 has 12 residues. Trimming took 10 bases from V and 2 from J; bases not matched to a gene: 3. In germline, CDR1 is LNHDA, CDR2 SQIVND (reference sequence).

The chain couples TRBV12-3 or TRBV12-4 to TRBJ1-5; D unresolved. V lost 4 bases and J lost 7, with 8 bases in between. The length of the CDR3 is 12 residues. DNA for the CDR3: TGTGCCAGCAGTTATCTCCGCCAGCCCCAGCATTTT. Residues: CASSYLRQPQHF.

The CDR3 bases are TGTGCCAGCAGTTACTCATCGGGGGAGCCCACAGATACGCAGTATTTT. As protein: CASSYSSGEPTDTQYF. The rearrangement uses TRBV6-5 and TRBJ2-3, with D tentatively TRBD2 (6 bases). The CDR3 runs 16 residues. V was shortened by 0 bases and J by 2 bases, with 12 bases between the two germline ends. CDR1 and CDR2 from the germline V gene are MNHEY and SVGAGI.

This clonotype showed up many times. The chain combines TRBV5-1 with TRBJ2-5; D unresolved. The CDR3 contains 12 residues. CDR1 and CDR2 from the germline V gene are SGHRS and YFSETQ. The germline V and J ends were trimmed by 4 bases and 1 base, with 5 bases remaining between them. CDR3 sequence (DNA): TGCGCCAGCAGCCCGACCCAAGAGACCCAGTACTTC. Amino acids: CASSPTQETQYF.

The chain has TRBV27 and TRBJ2-7, with D possibly called TRBD1 or TRBD2 (5 bases each). Germline V gene lookup returns CDR1 MNHEY and CDR2 SMNVEV (reference sequence). CDR3 length: 15 amino acids. V was pared by 5 bases and J by 3 bases, with 17 bases between. DNA of the CDR3: TGTGCCAGCAGTATGGGACCGGGGATCCTCTACGAGCAGTACTTC. Its protein is CASSMGPGILYEQYF.